The clone carrying this TCR beta chain was counted ten times or more. The entry originates in a study of shared clonotypes between healthy human individuals. Profiled with immunoSEQ multiplex PCR; TCRdb holds only in-frame clones, not every one. The sample has about 660,000 clones, around 72% seen once; the top ten hold 1.5% to 2%. Sequenced sample: memory CD4+ T cells sorted from blood. Specified subset: CD45RA-negative fraction. The sequence was obtained from a woman in her twenties or thirties in good health.

In DNA form, the CDR3 reads TGTGCCAGCAGGAGTGGGACAGACGTTCAAGAGACCCAGTACTTC. This sequence encodes CASRSGTDVQETQYF. The J gene is TRBJ2-5, the V gene TRBV6-4; 7 bases align to TRBD1. The germline V gene encodes CDR1 MRHNA and CDR2 SNTAGT. The CDR3 length is 15 residues. J lost 2 bases, V lost 6 bases, and 9 bases had no gene match.